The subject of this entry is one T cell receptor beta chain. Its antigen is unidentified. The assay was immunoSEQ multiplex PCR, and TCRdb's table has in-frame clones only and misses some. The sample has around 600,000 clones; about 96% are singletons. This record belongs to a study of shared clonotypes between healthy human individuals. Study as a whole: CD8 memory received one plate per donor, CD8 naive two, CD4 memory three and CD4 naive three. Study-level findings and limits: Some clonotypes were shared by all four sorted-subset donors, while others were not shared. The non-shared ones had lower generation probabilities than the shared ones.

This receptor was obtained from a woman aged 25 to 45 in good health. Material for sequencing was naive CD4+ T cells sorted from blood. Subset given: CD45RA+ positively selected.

CDR3 residues: CAWSTSWAVYEQYF. CDR3 in DNA: TGTGCCTGGAGCACAAGCTGGGCAGTCTACGAGCAGTACTTC. The gene calls are TRBV30 and TRBJ2-7; D ambiguous. Germline-derived CDR1 and CDR2 are GTSNPN and SVGIG (reference sequence). V dropped 3 bases and J dropped 3 bases, with 15 bases sitting between them. The CDR3 is 14 residues long.